This T cell receptor (beta chain) was retrieved from a study of blood T cell repertoires in COVID-19. Study-level information: Sites across the United States, Italy and Spain contributed samples from acute and convalescent COVID-19. T cells, B-cell-depleted T cells, or PBMCs supplied cDNA or gDNA.

The germline V gene encodes CDR1 KGHDR and CDR2 SFDVKD. V lost 6 bases to trimming and J lost 3 bases, with 17 bases between them. This CDR3 has 16 amino acids. Under the authors' procedure: Estimation of nucleated cell counts was performed using reference gene primer amplification. Generated by immunoSEQ multiplex PCR, the TCRdb table keeps only in-frame clones and is missing some. V and J calls and clone size are as listed in that table; D and trimming were resolved from the DNA. Counted here are about 130,000 clones, roughly 80% occurring once; the ten biggest clones make up 12%. Sequences were obtained from peripheral blood. The source of this sequence is a woman aged 55-69 years with acute or convalescent COVID-19. The chain employs TRBV24-1 and TRBJ1-3; TRBD1 might be the D (5 bases). This CDR3 reads CATSSGAGFGGNTIYF. CDR3 bases: TGTGCCACCAGTAGTGGTGCAGGGTTTGGTGGAAACACCATATATTTT.